The next 2 T cell receptor beta chains were all read from a single sample in a study of cytomegalovirus exposure and HLA in healthy donors. 13 Jbeta primers and 60 Vbeta primers were used for the PCR. The method was immunoSEQ multiplex PCR; TCRdb's version includes in-frame clones alone and lacks a portion of them. The data hold about 130,000 clones, with about four fifths observed a single time. Sequencing input: PBMCs. These TCRs come from a man aged 25-45 years in good health and CMV-seronegative.

The chain joins TRBV30 to TRBJ1-4, with D tentatively TRBD1 (5 bases). V shed 2 bases and J shed 9 bases, with 13 bases lying between them. The CDR3 consists of 13 residues. Per the germline V gene, CDR1 is GTSNPN and CDR2 is SVGIG (reference sequence). This CDR3 is CAWSSGGGKKLFF. CDR3 nucleotides: TGTGCCTGGAGTAGCGGGGGGGGGAAAAAACTGTTTTTT.

V usage is TRBV6-5 and J usage is TRBJ2-1; perhaps TRBD2 as D (5 bases). In germline, CDR1 is MNHEY, CDR2 SVGAGI. Trimming shortened V by 5 bases and J by 4 bases, and 15 bases separated the two germline ends. The CDR3 has 15 amino acids. CDR3 protein: CASSRAQRLYNEQFF. DNA for the CDR3: TGTGCCAGCAGTCGTGCCCAGAGACTATACAATGAGCAGTTCTTC.